This TCR beta chain was observed in a study of shared clonotypes between healthy human individuals (dated by TCRdb to about 2020). With regard to the full study: A couple of women and a few men aged 18 to 49 years were included in the cohort. The study deeply sequenced blood TCR repertoires of about five healthy adults to estimate repertoire size and the extent of clonotype sharing between individuals. For each donor, CD4 naive and CD4 memory were each run on three plates, CD8 naive on two plates, and CD8 memory on one plate. Between about 0.94 and 8.9 billion PBMCs per donor were obtained by leukapheresis. To increase sequencing depth and limit assay-specific biases, TCR repertoire library preparation and sequencing were carried out by different laboratories using diverse techniques.

TCR CDR3 regions were amplified from genomic DNA by multiplex PCR using the deep immunoSEQ assay. Extracted genomic DNA from each cell subset was distributed evenly across all wells of several immunoSEQ 96-well plates, and each plate was treated as a replicate. For sorted subsets, about 210 ng of genomic DNA, equivalent to some 30,000 T cell genomes, went into each replicate PCR. Purified libraries were quantified with a Qubit 3.0 fluorometer, sized on a Bioanalyzer 2100, and re-quantified with the KAPA Library Quantification kit. Every immunoSEQ 96-well plate was sequenced on a separate single-read 150-cycle Illumina NextSeq 550 flow cell. The original methods were these. Because only junctional sequences without quality scores were contained in the immunoSEQ output, filtering matching that applied to full-length reads could not be performed. Sequences were annotated with PyIR, a Python wrapper for IgBLAST v1.9, using IMGT germline references to assign V/J genes and CDR3. Reads with weak V/J assignments (E-value above 1e-6), missing CDR3, stop codons, out-of-frame junctions, or ambiguous translated residues were removed. V3J clonotypes were defined as sequences sharing the same inferred V gene, J gene, and CDR3 amino acid sequence. Percentage overlap between repertoires was calculated by dividing the number of shared unique clonotypes by the size of the smaller repertoire. Three approaches were used to assess repertoire richness: RTK rarefaction, the Chao1 estimator, and Recon v2.1 estimates of unobserved clonotypes. Generation probabilities were computed with OLGA for all TCRbeta clonotypes obtained by the gDNA method from several donors. TCRdb obtained this table from immuneACCESS and retained in-frame rearrangements with V and J assigned. These tables miss some clones; where compared with another copy, unresolved V genes account for less than half of the shortfall, and the remainder is unexplained. V, J and clone size are taken as reported in that table, and D and trimming were inferred from the DNA itself. The sample records about 590,000 clones, roughly 95% of which are singletons. The ten largest clones capture approximately 0.1% of the sample.

What the research found in general, with its limitations: Only blood was sampled, and tissue TCR repertoires likely differ from those in blood. Estimated clonotype richness was generally larger for naive than for memory subsets. Pairwise subsampling indicated that sequencing depth was expected to affect the degree of clonotype sharing among donors. Sharing across a handful of donors was observed for around 5% of naive CD4, about 4% of naive CD8, roughly 2.3% of memory CD4, and about 0.4% of memory CD8 clonotypes. Even with the large sequencing depth, rarefaction of the sorted-subset datasets indicated that sequencing was incomplete. Because the study included a small number of donors, the genetic and exposure-history diversity represented was limited. Higher generation probabilities were observed for clonotypes shared by all four sorted-subset donors than for non-shared clonotypes.

On this clone: The antigen it binds to is not known. No qualities accompany the bases; no much larger clone lies one base away.

For the CD8 naive samples, CD45RO-negative cells were positively selected for CCR7, yielding a CD45RA+CCR7+ population from which TemRA cells were excluded. Donors were healthy HIV-negative adults with no recently reported acute infections or vaccinations. All donors were Caucasian adults living in Nashville, Tennessee, USA. Blood was collected by leukapheresis, and PBMCs were isolated by Ficoll-Histopaque density gradient centrifugation and then cryopreserved in liquid nitrogen vapor phase. Purity and quantity of every magnetically sorted T cell population were checked by analytical flow cytometry. Genomic DNA was isolated from each sorted fraction and quantified by UV absorbance on a Nanodrop 2000c. What was sequenced was naive CD8+ T cells sorted from blood. The sample's cell subset or site label, decoded: CD45RA+CCR7+. The clonotype originates from a woman aged 25-40 years in good health.

The sequenced DNA is TGTGCCAGCAGCTTGATCTCTGATACTAACACTGAAGCTTTCTTT. Its coded protein is CASSLISDTNTEAFF. The rearrangement combines TRBV5-4 with TRBJ1-1; the D gene cannot be named for sure. V is reduced by 1 base and J by 2 bases, leaving a spacing of 12 bases between them. Per the germline V gene (reference sequence), SGHNT is the CDR1 and YYREEE is the CDR2. The CDR3 covers 15 residues, taking in both the cysteine and the phenylalanine. The read is trimmed to its CDR3 DNA, 45 bases read in frame from base 1.